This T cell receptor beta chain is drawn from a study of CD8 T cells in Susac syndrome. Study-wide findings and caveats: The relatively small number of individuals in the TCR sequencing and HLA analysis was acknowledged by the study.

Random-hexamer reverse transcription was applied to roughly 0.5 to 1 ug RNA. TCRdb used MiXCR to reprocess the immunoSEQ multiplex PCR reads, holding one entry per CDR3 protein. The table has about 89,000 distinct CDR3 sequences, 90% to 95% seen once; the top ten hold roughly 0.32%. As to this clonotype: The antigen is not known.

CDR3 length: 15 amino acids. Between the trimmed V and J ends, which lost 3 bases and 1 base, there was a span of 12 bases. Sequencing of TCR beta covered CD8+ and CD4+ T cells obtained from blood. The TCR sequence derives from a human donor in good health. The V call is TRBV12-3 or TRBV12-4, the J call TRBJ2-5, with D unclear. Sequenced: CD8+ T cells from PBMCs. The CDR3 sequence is CASSFYLAIQETQYF. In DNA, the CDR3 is TGTGCCAGCAGTTTCTATCTGGCAATCCAAGAGACCCAGTACTTC.